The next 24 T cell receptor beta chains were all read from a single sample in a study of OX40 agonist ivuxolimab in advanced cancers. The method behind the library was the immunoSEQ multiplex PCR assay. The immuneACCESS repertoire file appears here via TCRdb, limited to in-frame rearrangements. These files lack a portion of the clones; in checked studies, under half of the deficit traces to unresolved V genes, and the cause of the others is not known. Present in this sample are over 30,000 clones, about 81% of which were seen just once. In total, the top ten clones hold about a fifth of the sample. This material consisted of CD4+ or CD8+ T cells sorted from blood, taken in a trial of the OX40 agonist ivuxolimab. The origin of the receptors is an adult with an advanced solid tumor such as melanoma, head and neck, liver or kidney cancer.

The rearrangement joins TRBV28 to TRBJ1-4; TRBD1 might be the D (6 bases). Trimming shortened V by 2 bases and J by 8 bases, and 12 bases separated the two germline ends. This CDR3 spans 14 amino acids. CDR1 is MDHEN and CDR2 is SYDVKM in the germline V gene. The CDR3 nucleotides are TGTGCCAGCAGTTTAGAGGGGGGCGAGGAAAAACTGTTTTTT. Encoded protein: CASSLEGGEEKLFF.

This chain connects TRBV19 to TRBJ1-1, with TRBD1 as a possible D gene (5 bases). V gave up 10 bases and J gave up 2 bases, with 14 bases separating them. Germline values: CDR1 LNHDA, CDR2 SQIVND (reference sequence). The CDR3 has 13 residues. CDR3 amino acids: CATYAQGNTEAFF. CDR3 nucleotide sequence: TGTGCCACATACGCCCAGGGAAACACTGAAGCTTTCTTT.

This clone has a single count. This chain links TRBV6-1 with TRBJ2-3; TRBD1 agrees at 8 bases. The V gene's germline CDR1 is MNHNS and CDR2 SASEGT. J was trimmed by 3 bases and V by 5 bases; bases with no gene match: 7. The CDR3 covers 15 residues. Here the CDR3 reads CASSIGTGGTDTQYF. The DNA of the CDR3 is TGTGCCAGCAGTATCGGGACAGGCGGGACAGATACGCAGTATTTT.

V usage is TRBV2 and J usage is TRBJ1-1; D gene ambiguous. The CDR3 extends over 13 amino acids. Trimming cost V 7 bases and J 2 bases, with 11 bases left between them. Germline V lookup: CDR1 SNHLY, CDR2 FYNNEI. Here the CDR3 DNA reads TGTGCCAGCAACTGGGATAGAAACACTGAAGCTTTCTTT. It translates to CASNWDRNTEAFF.

In nucleotides, the CDR3 is TGTGCCAGCAGTTACTCCGGGAGCCACAATGAGCAGTTCTTC. Translating it yields CASSYSGSHNEQFF. The chain employs TRBV6-6 and TRBJ2-1, with D maybe TRBD2 (6 bases). CDR3 size: 14 residues. Per germline, CDR1 MNHNY and CDR2 SVGAGI (reference sequence). Trimming removed 0 bases from V and 5 bases from J, with 8 bases in between.

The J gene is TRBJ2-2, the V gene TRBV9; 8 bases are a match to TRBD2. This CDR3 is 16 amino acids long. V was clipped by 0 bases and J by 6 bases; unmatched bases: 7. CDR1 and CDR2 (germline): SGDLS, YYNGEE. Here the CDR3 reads CASSVESSGVAGELFF. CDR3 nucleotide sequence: TGTGCCAGCAGCGTAGAGAGTAGCGGGGTGGCCGGGGAGCTGTTTTTT.

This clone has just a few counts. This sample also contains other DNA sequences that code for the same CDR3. Here the CDR3 DNA reads TGTGCCAGCAGTGAATCTACAGCCCAGCATTTT. Its translation is CASSESTAQHF. This chain joins TRBV6-1 and TRBJ1-5, with unresolved D. CDR3 length equals 11 residues. Trimming stripped 2 bases from V and 11 bases from J, with 7 bases between. From germline, CDR1 is MNHNS and CDR2 SASEGT.

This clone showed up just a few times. The CDR3 DNA reads TGTGCCTGGAGTCCCCCCGGGACAGGGGGCTGGTCCTATGGCTACACCTTC. Its protein product is CAWSPPGTGGWSYGYTF. The rearrangement joins TRBV30 to TRBJ1-2, with 12 bases fitting TRBD1. Germline V gives CDR1 GTSNPN, CDR2 SVGIG (reference sequence). The CDR3 has 17 residues. Trimming removed 2 bases from V and 4 bases from J; junction bases left unmatched: 11.

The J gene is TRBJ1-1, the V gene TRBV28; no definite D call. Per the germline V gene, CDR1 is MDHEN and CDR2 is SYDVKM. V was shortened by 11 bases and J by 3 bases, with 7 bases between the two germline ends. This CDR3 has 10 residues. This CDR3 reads CAVGYTEAFF. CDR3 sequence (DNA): TGTGCCGTAGGGTACACTGAAGCTTTCTTT.

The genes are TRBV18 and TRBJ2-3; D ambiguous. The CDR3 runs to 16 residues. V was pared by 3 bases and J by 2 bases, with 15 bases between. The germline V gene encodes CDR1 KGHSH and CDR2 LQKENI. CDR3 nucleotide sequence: TGTGCCAGCTCACCGGCCCGGGCCACAAACACAGATACGCAGTATTTT. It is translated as CASSPARATNTDTQYF.

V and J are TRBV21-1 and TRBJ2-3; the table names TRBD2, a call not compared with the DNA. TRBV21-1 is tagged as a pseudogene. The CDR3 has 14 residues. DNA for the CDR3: TGTGCCAGCAGCAAGGATTCGGGATCAGATACGCAGTATTTT. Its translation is CASSKDSGSDTQYF.

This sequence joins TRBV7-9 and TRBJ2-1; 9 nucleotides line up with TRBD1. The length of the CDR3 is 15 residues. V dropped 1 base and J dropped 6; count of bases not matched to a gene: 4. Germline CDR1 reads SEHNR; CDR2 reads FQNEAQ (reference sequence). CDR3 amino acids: CASSLGTGVFNEQFF. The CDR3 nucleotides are TGTGCCAGCAGCTTAGGGACAGGGGTGTTCAATGAGCAGTTCTTC.

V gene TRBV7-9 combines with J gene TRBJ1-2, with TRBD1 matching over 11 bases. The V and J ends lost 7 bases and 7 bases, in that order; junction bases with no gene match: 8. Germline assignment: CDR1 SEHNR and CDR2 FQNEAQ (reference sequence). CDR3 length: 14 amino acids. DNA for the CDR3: TGTGCCAGCACCCAAGGACAGGGGGCCGGTGGCTACACCTTC. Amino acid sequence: CASTQGQGAGGYTF.

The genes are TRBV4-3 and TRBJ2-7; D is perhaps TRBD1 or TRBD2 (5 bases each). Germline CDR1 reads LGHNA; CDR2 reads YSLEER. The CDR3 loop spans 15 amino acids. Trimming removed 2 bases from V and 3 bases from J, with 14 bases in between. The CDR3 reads CASSQSQGDLYEQYF. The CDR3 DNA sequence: TGCGCCAGCAGCCAATCTCAAGGGGACCTCTACGAGCAGTACTTC.

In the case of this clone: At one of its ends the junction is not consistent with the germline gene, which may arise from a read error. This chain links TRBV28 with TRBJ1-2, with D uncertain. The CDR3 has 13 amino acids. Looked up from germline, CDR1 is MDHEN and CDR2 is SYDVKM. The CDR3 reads CASRIRSQPSFVF. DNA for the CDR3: TGTGCCAGCAGAATCAGATCCCAACCCTCTTTCGTGTTC.

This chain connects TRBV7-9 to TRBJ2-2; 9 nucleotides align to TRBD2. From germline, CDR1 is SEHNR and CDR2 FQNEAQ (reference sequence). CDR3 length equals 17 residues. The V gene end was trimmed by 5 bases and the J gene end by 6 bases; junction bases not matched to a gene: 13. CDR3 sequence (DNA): TGTGCCAGCAGCATTAGCGGTTTAGCGGGAGCGGCCGGGGAGCTGTTTTTT. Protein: CASSISGLAGAAGELFF.

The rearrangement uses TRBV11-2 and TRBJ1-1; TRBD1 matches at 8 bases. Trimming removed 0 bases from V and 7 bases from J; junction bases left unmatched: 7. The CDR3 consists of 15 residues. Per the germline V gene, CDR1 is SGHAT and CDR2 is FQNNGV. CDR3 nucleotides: TGTGCCAGCAGCTTAGATCAGGGCAGGGGGCGTGAAGCTTTCTTT. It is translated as CASSLDQGRGREAFF.

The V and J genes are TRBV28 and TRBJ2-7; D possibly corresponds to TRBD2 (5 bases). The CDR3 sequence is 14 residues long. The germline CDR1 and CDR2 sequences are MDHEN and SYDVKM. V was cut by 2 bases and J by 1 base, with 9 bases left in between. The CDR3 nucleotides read TGTGCCAGCAGTTTAGGTAGAGGGTCCTACGAGCAGTACTTC. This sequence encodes CASSLGRGSYEQYF.

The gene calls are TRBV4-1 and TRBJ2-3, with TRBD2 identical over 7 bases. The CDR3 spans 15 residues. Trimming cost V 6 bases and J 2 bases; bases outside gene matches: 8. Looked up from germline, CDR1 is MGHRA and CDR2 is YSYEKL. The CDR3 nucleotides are TGCGCCAGCAGTCGGGGGGACCCCTCCACAGATACGCAGTATTTT. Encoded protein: CASSRGDPSTDTQYF.

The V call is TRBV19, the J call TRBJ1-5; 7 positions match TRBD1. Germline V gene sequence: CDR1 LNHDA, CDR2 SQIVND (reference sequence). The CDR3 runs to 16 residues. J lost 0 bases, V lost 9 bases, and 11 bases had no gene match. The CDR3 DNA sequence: TGTGCCAGCCTAGGGGAACAGGGGTATAGCAATCAGCCCCAGCATTTT. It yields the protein CASLGEQGYSNQPQHF. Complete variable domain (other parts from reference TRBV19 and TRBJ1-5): DGGITQSPKYLFRKEGQNVTLSCEQNLNHDAMYWYRQDPGQGLRLIYYSQIVNDFQKGDIAEGYSVSREKKESFPLTVTSAQKNPTAFYLCASLGEQGYSNQPQHFGDGTRLSIL.

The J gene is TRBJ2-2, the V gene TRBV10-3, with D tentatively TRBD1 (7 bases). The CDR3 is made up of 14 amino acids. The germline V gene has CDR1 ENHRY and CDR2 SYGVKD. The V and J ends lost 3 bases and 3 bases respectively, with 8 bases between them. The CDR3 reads CAISDRGDTGELFF. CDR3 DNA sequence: TGTGCCATCAGTGACAGGGGGGACACCGGGGAGCTGTTTTTT.

CDR3 region: CASSPGQRGNEQFF. CDR3 DNA sequence: TGTGCCAGCAGTCCGGGACAACGAGGCAATGAGCAGTTCTTC. The V and J genes are TRBV27 and TRBJ2-1, with D perhaps matching TRBD1 (6 bases). V lost 5 bases to trimming and J lost 6 bases, with 14 bases between them. There are 14 residues in the CDR3. Per the germline V gene, CDR1 is MNHEY and CDR2 is SMNVEV (reference sequence).

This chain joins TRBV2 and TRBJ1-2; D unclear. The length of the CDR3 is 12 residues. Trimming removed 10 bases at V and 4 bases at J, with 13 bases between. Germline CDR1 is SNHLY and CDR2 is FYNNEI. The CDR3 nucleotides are TGTGCCACCAGCGGACGGAGCTATGGCTACACCTTC. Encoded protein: CATSGRSYGYTF. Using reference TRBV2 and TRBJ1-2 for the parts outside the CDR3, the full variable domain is EPEVTQTPSHQVTQMGQEVILRCVPISNHLYFYWYRQILGQKVEFLVSFYNNEISEKSEIFDDQFSVERPDGSNFTLKIRSTKLEDSAMYFCATSGRSYGYTFGSGTRLTVV.

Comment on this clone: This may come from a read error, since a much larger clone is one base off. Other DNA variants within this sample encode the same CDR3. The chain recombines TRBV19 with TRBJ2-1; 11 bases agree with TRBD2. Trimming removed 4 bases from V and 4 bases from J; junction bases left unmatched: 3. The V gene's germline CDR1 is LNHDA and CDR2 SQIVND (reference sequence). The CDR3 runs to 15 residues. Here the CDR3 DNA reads TGTGCCAGTAGTAAGACTAGCGGGGAGTACAATGAGCAGTTCTTC. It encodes CASSKTSGEYNEQFF.